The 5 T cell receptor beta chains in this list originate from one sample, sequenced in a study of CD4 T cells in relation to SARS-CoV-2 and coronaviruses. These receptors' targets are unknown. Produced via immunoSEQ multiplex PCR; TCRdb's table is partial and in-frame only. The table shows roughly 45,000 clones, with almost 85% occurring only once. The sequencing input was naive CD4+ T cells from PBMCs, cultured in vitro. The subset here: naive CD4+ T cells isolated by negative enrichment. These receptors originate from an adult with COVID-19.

Here the CDR3 DNA reads TGTGCCAGCAGCAGGGGAAGGTCACCCCTCCACTTT. It translates to CASSRGRSPLHF. The V gene is TRBV9, the J gene TRBJ1-6, with D possibly matching TRBD1 (5 bases). This CDR3 region has 12 residues. V was pared by 4 bases and J by 10 bases, with 9 bases between. CDR1 is SGDLS, CDR2 YYNGEE, per germline.

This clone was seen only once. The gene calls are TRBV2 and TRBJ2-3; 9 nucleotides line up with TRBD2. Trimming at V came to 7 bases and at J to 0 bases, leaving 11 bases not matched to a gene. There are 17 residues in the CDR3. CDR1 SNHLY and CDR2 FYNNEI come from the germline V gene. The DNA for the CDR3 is TGTGCCAGCAAATTTGGGCTAGCGGGGACTAGCACAGATACGCAGTATTTT. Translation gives CASKFGLAGTSTDTQYF.

CDR3 residues: CASSSRTEPESDEQYF. CDR3 bases: TGTGCCAGCAGTTCAAGGACTGAACCCGAAAGTGACGAGCAGTACTTC. V is TRBV28 and J is TRBJ2-7, with D possibly matching TRBD2 (5 bases). Germline values: CDR1 MDHEN, CDR2 SYDVKM. The CDR3 covers 16 residues. V lost 4 bases and J 5 bases, leaving 21 bases between the germline ends.

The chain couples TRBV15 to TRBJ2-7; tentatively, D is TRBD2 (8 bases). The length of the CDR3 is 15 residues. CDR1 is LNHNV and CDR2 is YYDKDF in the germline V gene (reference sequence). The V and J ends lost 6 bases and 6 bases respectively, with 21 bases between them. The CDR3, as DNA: TGTGCCACCAGTAGCGGGACAGCCCGAGCGGGCGAGCAGTACTTC. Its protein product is CATSSGTARAGEQYF. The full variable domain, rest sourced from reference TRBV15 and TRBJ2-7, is DAMVIQNPRYQVTQFGKPVTLSCSQTLNHNVMYWYQQKSSQAPKLLFHYYDKDFNNEADTPDNFQSRRPNTSFCFLDIRSPGLGDTAMYLCATSSGTARAGEQYFGPGTRLTVT.

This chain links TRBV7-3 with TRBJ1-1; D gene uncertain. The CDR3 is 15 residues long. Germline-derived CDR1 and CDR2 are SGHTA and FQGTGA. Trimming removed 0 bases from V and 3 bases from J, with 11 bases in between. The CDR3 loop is CASSLTGSRDTEAFF. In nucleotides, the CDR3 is TGTGCCAGCAGCTTAACGGGCAGTCGGGACACTGAAGCTTTCTTT.